The sequence of this TCR beta chain was determined in a study of cytomegalovirus exposure and HLA in healthy donors. Across the study: Among about 179 million T cells, an earlier analysis found 117 million unique TCR beta sequences. Study outcomes and limitations: Cytomegalovirus-associated TCR beta chains were listed, numbering 164.

Vbeta (60) and Jbeta (13) primers were used in the PCR. Authors' data handling: The count from a later analysis was roughly 80 million unique TCR beta chains, about 9.9 million of them shared. Clones were sequenced by immunoSEQ multiplex PCR, and TCRdb holds only the in-frame ones, with some missing. V, J and clone size are taken as reported in that table, and D and trimming were inferred from the DNA itself. This sample has tens of thousands of clones, with 60% to 80% found just once. In the case of this clone: What it binds is not known.

Germline values: CDR1 SGHRS, CDR2 YFSETQ. This CDR3 has 16 residues. V was pared by 3 bases and J by 2 bases, with 10 bases of the junction left unmatched. Input material: PBMCs. The sequence came from a man aged 30 to 45 in good health and CMV-seronegative. The chain combines TRBV5-1 with TRBJ2-5, with 7 bases that match TRBD1. Written as DNA, the CDR3 is TGCGCCAGCAGCTCAGCCCGGGACAGAAGGCAAGAGACCCAGTACTTC. It codes for CASSSARDRRQETQYF.